The rows below give T cell receptor beta chains drawn from one sample of a study of monozygotic twins with inflammatory bowel disease. TCRdb reprocessed the 5' RACE reads and reports one entry per CDR3 protein, with no DNA. The sample has some 170,000 distinct CDR3 sequences. Sequenced material: blood. Receptors originate from a human donor with ulcerative colitis or Crohn's disease, or a healthy co-twin of an affected twin (not recorded which). Both conserved end residues are part of each CDR3. The order of the fields is J gene, V gene, CDR3 protein.

J: TRBJ2-6; V: TRBV6-1; CDR3: CASSEPGTGGSGANVLTF
J: TRBJ2-3; V: TRBV5-1; CDR3: CASSLSGFDTQYF
J: TRBJ1-1; V: TRBV29-1; CDR3: CSVDRILTLRAFF
J: TRBJ2-2; V: TRBV30; CDR3: CAWTPTLYTGELFF
J: TRBJ2-7; V: TRBV9; CDR3: CASSVGQDYEQYF
J: TRBJ2-7; V: TRBV10-3; CDR3: CAIGPGASYEQYF
J: TRBJ2-1; V: TRBV7-3; CDR3: CASSLTSSNNEQFF
J: TRBJ2-5; V: TRBV12-3/TRBV12-4; CDR3: CASTSGTAQETQYF
J: TRBJ2-1; V: TRBV5-1; CDR3: CASSSKQGVYNEQFF
J: TRBJ2-1; V: TRBV6-4; CDR3: CASSDSWGDYNEQFF
J: TRBJ2-3; V: TRBV20-1; CDR3: CSARDRTGGPYTQYF
J: TRBJ2-5; V: TRBV20-1; CDR3: CSALILATSGSETQYF
J: TRBJ1-2; V: TRBV27; CDR3: CASSQTRVSYGYTF
J: TRBJ2-7; V: TRBV5-1; CDR3: CASSLVSTRQYF
J: TRBJ2-1; V: TRBV7-2; CDR3: CASSLDSPHYNEQFF
J: TRBJ2-1; V: TRBV20-1; CDR3: CSARDLTSGSSYNEQFF
J: TRBJ2-5; V: TRBV5-6; CDR3: CASSAGVETQYF
J: TRBJ2-2; V: TRBV7-9; CDR3: CASSGRTPFSSGELFF
J: TRBJ2-2; V: TRBV11-2; CDR3: CASSSGMGSGELFF
J: TRBJ2-3; V: TRBV7-6; CDR3: CASSRATGASRDTQYF
J: TRBJ2-3; V: TRBV28; CDR3: CASSTGTTSTDTQYF
J: TRBJ2-7; V: TRBV12-3/TRBV12-4; CDR3: CASSSLAGGLHEQYF
J: TRBJ2-1; V: TRBV3-1; CDR3: CASSNIPGDEQFF
J: TRBJ2-7; V: TRBV19; CDR3: CASSSRATSGIFYEQYF
J: TRBJ1-3; V: TRBV5-5; CDR3: CASSTGTGGNTIYF
J: TRBJ2-3; V: TRBV28; CDR3: CASSSPGTDLTDTQYF
J: TRBJ2-7; V: TRBV6-5; CDR3: CASSWPGGREGEQYF
J: TRBJ2-7; V: TRBV15; CDR3: CATSRMDDPSYEQYF
J: TRBJ2-5; V: TRBV24-1; CDR3: CATSDPSGKETQYF
J: TRBJ2-1; V: TRBV30; CDR3: CAWRIRGPYNEQFF
J: TRBJ2-5; V: TRBV25-1; CDR3: CASSRRGTQETQYF
J: TRBJ1-5; V: TRBV12-3/TRBV12-4; CDR3: CASSFTGDQPQLF
J: TRBJ1-3; V: TRBV5-1; CDR3: CASSPTDSGNTIYF
J: TRBJ2-1; V: TRBV7-3; CDR3: CASSPGQAYNEQFF
J: TRBJ2-2; V: TRBV5-5; CDR3: CASSDRLAGGPTGELFF
J: TRBJ2-3; V: TRBV29-1; CDR3: CSVWGVDTQYF
J: TRBJ2-7; V: TRBV29-1; CDR3: CSVEGTGAEQYF
J: TRBJ1-2; V: TRBV7-8; CDR3: CASSLALDYGYTF
J: TRBJ1-5; V: TRBV27; CDR3: CASKIGQAQGQPQHF
J: TRBJ1-1; V: TRBV4-3; CDR3: CASSQEEGTEAFF
J: TRBJ2-3; V: TRBV2; CDR3: CASSDVGLAGPRTDTQYF
J: TRBJ1-6; V: TRBV28; CDR3: CASSLSAAYNSPLHF
J: TRBJ2-1; V: TRBV5-1; CDR3: CASSTQTSGSDNEQFF
J: TRBJ1-1; V: TRBV4-1; CDR3: CASSQELTGPLGTEAFF
J: TRBJ2-5; V: TRBV4-2; CDR3: CASSLRQGPQETQYF
J: TRBJ1-1; V: TRBV5-1; CDR3: CASSHWGTEAFF
J: TRBJ2-1; V: TRBV29-1; CDR3: CSVALSQGGASYNEQFF
J: TRBJ2-1; V: TRBV28; CDR3: CASSPLGLAGGPSYNEQFF
J: TRBJ1-6; V: TRBV7-2; CDR3: CVSSGAGAHNSPLHF
J: TRBJ1-5; V: TRBV6-1; CDR3: CASSDARGLGNQPQHF
J: TRBJ2-1; V: TRBV29-1; CDR3: CSVELAGGYNEQFF
J: TRBJ2-1; V: TRBV24-1; CDR3: CATEGAWEQFF
J: TRBJ2-7; V: TRBV10-3; CDR3: CAISVGDGYEQYF
J: TRBJ2-5; V: TRBV28; CDR3: CASTTGGVIETQYF
J: TRBJ2-1; V: TRBV3-1; CDR3: CASSKGTSGRNDEQFF
J: TRBJ1-2; V: TRBV24-1; CDR3: CATSDRDRAPTNYGYTF
J: TRBJ1-2; V: TRBV7-9; CDR3: CASSLAGADSNYGYTF
J: TRBJ2-3; V: TRBV4-2; CDR3: CASSQESAGGSRTQYF
J: TRBJ2-2; V: TRBV12-3/TRBV12-4; CDR3: CASRTGTGTGELFF